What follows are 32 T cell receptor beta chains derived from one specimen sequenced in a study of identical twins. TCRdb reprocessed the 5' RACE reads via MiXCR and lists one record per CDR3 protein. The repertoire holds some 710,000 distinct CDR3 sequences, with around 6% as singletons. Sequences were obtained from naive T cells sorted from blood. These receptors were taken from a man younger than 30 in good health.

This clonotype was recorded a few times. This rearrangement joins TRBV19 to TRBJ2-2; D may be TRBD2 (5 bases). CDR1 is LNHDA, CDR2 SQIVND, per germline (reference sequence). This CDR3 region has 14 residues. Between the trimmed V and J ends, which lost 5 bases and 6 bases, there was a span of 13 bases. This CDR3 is CASSAGPNPGELFF. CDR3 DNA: TGTGCCAGTAGTGCGGGCCCCAACCCCGGGGAGCTGTTTTTT. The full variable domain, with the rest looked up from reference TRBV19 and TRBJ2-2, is DGGITQSPKYLFRKEGQNVTLSCEQNLNHDAMYWYRQDPGQGLRLIYYSQIVNDFQKGDIAEGYSVSREKKESFPLTVTSAQKNPTAFYLCASSAGPNPGELFFGEGSRLTVL.

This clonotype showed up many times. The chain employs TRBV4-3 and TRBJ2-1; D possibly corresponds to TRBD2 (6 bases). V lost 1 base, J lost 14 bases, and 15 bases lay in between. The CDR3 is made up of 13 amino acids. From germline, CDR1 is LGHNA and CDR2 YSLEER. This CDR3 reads CASSQGAGGPKFF. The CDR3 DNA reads TGCGCCAGCAGCCAAGGTGCCGGAGGGCCAAAGTTCTTC.

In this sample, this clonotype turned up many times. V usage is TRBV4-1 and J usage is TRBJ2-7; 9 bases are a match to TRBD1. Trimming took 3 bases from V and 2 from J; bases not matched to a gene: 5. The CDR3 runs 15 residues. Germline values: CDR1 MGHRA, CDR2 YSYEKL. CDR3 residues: CASSHSTGGAYEQYF. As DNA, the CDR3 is TGCGCCAGCAGCCATTCGACAGGGGGGGCCTACGAGCAGTACTTC.

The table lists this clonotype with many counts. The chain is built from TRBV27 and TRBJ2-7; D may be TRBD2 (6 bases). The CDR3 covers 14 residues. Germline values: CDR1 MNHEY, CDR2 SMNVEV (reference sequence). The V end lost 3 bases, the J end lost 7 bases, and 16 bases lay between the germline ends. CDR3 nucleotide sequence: TGTGCCAGCAGTTTTTCGGGGGTCGACCGAGAGCAGTACTTC. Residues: CASSFSGVDREQYF.

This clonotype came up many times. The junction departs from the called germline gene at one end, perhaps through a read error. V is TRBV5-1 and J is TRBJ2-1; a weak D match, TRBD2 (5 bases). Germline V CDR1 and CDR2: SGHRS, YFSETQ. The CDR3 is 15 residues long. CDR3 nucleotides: TGTGCCAGCAGTATCTCGGGAAGCTCCTACAATGAGCAGTTCTTC. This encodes CASSISGSSYNEQFF. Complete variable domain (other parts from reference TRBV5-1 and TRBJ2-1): KAGVTQTPRYLIKTRGQQVTLSCSPISGHRSVSWYQQTPGQGLQFLFEYFSETQRNKGNFPGRFSGRQFSNSRSEMNVSTLELGDSALYLCASSISGSSYNEQFFGPGTRLTVL.

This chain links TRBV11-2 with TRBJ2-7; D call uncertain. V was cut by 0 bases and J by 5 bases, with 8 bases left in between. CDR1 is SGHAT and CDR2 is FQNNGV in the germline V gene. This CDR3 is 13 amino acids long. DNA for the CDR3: TGTGCCAGCAGCTTAGATCGTGGGGACGAGCAGTACGTC. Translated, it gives CASSLDRGDEQYV.

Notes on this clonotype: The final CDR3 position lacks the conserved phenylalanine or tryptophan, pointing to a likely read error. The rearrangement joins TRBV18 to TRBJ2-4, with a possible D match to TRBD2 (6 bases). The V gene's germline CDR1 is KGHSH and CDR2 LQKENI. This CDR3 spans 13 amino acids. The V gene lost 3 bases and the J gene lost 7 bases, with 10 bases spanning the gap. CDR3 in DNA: TGTGCCAGCTCACCCCAGGAGGGGAACATTCAGTACTGC. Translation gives CASSPQEGNIQYC.

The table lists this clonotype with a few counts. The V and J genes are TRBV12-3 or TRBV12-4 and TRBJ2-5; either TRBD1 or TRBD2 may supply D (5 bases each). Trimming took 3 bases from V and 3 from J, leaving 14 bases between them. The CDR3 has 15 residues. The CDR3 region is CASSFIGGVKETQYF. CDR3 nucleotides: TGTGCCAGCAGTTTTATTGGGGGAGTGAAAGAGACCCAGTACTTC.

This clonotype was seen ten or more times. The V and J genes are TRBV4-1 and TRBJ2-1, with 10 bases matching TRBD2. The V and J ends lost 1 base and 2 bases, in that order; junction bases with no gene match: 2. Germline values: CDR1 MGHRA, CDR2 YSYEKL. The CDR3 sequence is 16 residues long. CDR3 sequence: CASSQGTSGPYNEQFF. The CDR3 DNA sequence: TGCGCCAGCAGCCAAGGGACTAGCGGCCCCTACAATGAGCAGTTCTTC.

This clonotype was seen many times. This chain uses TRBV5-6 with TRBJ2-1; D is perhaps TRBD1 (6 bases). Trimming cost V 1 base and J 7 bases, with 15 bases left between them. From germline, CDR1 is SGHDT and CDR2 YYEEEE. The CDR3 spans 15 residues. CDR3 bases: TGTGCCAGCAGCTTGCTAGGGACAACTCGGAATGAGCAGTTCTTC. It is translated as CASSLLGTTRNEQFF.

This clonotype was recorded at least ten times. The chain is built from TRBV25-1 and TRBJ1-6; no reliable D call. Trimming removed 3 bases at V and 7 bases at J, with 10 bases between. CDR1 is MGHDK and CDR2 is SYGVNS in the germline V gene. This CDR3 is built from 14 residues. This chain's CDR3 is CASSDSGFNSPLHF. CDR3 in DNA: TGTGCCAGCAGTGATTCGGGCTTCAATTCACCCCTCCACTTT.

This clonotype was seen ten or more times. The CDR3 sequence is CASSSGTGAYEQYV. The CDR3 DNA follows: TGCGCCAGCAGCTCCGGGACAGGGGCCTACGAGCAGTACGTC. The chain employs TRBV5-1 and TRBJ2-7, with 10 bases lining up with TRBD1. V was pared by 3 bases and J by 2 bases, with 2 bases of the junction left unmatched. Germline V gives CDR1 SGHRS, CDR2 YFSETQ. The CDR3 totals 14 residues.

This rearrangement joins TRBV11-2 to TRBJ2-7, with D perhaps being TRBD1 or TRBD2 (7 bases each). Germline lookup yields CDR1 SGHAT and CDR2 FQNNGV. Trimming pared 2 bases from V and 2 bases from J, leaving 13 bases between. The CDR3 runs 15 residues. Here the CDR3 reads CASSLFPGGAYEQYV. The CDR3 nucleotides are TGTGCCAGCAGCTTATTCCCAGGGGGGGCCTACGAGCAGTACGTC.

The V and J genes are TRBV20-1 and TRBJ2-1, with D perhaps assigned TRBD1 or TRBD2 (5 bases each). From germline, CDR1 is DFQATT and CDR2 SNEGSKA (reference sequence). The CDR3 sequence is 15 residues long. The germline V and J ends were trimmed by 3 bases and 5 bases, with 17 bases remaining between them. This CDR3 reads CSASTGTFFDNEQFF. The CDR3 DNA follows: TGCAGTGCTAGTACTGGGACCTTCTTTGACAATGAGCAGTTCTTC.

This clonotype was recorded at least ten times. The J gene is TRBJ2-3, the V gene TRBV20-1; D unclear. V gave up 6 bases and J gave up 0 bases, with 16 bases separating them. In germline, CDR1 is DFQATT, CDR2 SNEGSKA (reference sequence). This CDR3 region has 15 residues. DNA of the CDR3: TGCAGTGCAAATCCGACGGCCACTAGCACAGATACGCAGTATTTT. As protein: CSANPTATSTDTQYF.

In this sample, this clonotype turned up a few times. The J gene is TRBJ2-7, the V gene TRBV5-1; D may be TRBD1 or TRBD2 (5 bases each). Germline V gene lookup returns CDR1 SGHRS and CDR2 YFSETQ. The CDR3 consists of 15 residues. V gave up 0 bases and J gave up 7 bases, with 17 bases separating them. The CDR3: CASSLVGPDVGEQYV. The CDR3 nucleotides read TGCGCCAGCAGCTTGGTGGGACCCGACGTTGGGGAGCAGTACGTC.

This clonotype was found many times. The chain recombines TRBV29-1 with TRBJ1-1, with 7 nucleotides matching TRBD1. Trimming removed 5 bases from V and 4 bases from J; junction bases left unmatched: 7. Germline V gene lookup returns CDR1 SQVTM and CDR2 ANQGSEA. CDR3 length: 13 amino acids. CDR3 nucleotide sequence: TGCAGCGTTTCACAGGGGAAGCCCACTGAAGCTTTCTTT. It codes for CSVSQGKPTEAFF.

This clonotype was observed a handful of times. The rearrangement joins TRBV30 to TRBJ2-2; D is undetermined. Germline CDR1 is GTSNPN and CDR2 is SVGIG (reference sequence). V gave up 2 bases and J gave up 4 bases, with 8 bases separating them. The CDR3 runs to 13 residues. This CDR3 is CAWSTVPTGELFF. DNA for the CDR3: TGTGCCTGGAGTACTGTACCCACCGGGGAGCTGTTTTTT.

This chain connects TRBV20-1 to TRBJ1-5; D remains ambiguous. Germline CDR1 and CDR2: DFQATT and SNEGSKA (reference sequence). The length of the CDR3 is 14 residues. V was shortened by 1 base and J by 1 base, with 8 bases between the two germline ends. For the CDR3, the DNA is TGCAGTGCTAGAGCCGGGGAGAGCAATCAGCCCCAGCATTTT. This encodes CSARAGESNQPQHF.

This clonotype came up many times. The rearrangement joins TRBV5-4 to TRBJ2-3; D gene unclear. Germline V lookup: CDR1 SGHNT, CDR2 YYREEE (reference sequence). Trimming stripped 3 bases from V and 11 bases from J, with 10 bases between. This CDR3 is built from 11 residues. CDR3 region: CASSSSIRQYF. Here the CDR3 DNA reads TGTGCCAGCAGCTCGTCTATAAGGCAGTATTTT.

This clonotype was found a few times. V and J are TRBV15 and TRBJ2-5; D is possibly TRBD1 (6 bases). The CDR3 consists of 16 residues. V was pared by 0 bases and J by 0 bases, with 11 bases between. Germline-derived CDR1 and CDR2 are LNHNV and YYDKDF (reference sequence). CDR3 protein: CATSRERGGNQETQYF. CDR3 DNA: TGTGCCACCAGCAGAGAGCGAGGGGGTAACCAAGAGACCCAGTACTTC.

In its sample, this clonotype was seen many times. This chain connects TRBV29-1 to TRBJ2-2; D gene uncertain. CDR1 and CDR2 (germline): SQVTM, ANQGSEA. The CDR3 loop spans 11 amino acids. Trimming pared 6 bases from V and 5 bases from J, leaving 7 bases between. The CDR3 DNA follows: TGCAGCGTGTATAGGACCGGGGAGCTGTTTTTT. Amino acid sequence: CSVYRTGELFF.

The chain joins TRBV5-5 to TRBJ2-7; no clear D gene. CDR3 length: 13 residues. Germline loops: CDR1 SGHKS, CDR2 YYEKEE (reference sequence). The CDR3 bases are TGTGCCAACAGCTTGTCCCCTAGAGTCGAGCAGTACGTC. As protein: CANSLSPRVEQYV.

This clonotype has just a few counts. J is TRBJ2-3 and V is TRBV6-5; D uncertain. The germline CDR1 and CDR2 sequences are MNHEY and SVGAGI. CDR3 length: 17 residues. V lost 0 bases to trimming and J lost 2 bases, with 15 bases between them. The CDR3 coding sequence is TGTGCCAGCAGTTACTCTAGGGTGGCAGCTACCACAGATACGCAGTATTTT. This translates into CASSYSRVAATTDTQYF.

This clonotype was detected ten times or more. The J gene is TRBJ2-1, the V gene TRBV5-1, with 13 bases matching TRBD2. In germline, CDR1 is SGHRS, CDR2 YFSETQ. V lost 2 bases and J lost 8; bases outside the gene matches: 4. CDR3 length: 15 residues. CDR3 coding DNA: TGCGCCAGCAGCTTAGGGACTAGCGGGACCGATGAGCAGTTCTTC. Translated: CASSLGTSGTDEQFF.

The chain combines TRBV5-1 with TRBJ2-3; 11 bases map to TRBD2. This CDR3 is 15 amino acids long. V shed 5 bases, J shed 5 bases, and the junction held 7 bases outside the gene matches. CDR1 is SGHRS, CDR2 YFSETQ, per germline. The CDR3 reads CASSSSGTSGDTQYF. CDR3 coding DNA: TGCGCCAGCAGTTCGTCCGGGACTAGCGGAGATACGCAGTATTTT.

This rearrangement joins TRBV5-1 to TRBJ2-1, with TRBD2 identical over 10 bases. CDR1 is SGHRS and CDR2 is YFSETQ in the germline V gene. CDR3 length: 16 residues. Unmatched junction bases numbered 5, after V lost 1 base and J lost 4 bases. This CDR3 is CASSLSSSGRYNEQFF. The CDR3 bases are TGCGCCAGCAGCTTGAGCTCTAGCGGGAGATACAATGAGCAGTTCTTC.

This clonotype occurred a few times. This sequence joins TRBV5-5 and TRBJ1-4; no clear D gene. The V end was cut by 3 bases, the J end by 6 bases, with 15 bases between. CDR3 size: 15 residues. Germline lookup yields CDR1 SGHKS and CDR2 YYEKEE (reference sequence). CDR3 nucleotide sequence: TGTGCCAGCAGCTACCGACCCCTTGGAGATGAAAAACTGTTTTTT. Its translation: CASSYRPLGDEKLFF.

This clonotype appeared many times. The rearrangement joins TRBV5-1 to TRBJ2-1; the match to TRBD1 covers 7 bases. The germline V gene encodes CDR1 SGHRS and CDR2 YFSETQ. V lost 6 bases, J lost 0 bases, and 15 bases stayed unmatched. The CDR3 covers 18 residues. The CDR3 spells CASITDPTGQSSYNEQFF. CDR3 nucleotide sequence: TGCGCCAGCATCACGGACCCTACGGGACAGAGCTCCTACAATGAGCAGTTCTTC.

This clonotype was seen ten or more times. The CDR3 DNA follows: TGTGCCAGCAGCGGGCGGGACAGGTCGTACCAAGAGACCCAGTACTTC. Amino acids: CASSGRDRSYQETQYF. The V gene is TRBV11-2, the J gene TRBJ2-5; 8 bases match TRBD1. The CDR3 runs to 16 residues. V lost 5 bases and J lost 0; bases outside the gene matches: 8. Germline-derived CDR1 and CDR2 are SGHAT and FQNNGV.

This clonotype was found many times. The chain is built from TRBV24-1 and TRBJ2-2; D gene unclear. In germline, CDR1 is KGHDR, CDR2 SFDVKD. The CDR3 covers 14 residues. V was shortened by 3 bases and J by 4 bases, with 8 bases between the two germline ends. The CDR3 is CATSDQDTTGELFF. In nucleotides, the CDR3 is TGTGCCACCAGTGATCAAGACACCACCGGGGAGCTGTTTTTT.

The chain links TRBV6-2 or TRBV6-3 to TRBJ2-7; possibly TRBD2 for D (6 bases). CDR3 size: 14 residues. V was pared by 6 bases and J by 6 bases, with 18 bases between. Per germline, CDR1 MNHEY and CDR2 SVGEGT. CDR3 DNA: TGTGCCAGCAGGGCGGACGGAGGGGAGGCCGAGCAGTACTTC. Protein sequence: CASRADGGEAEQYF.